The clone carrying this TCR beta chain was counted a few times. As originally analysed: Amplifying reference gene primers gave estimates of nucleated cell counts. The repertoire was sequenced with immunoSEQ multiplex PCR; TCRdb's copy has only in-frame clones and lacks some. D and trimming come from the DNA, and the V and J calls and clone size come from that table. The sample lists about 69,000 clones, 65% to 85% seen once, with about 15% in the top ten. The sample is drawn from a study of blood T cell repertoires in COVID-19. For the study at large: Sample material is recorded as cDNA or gDNA derived from T cells, B-cell-depleted T cells, or PBMCs.

From germline, CDR1 is SGHDT and CDR2 YYEEEE. CDR3 length equals 16 residues. Germline trimming cut 0 bases from V and 8 bases from J; bases unmatched to any gene: 12. The sequencing input was peripheral blood. The clonotype was recovered from a man aged 55 to 70 with acute or convalescent COVID-19. V gene TRBV5-6 combines with J gene TRBJ2-7, with 9 bases identical to TRBD1. The CDR3 sequence: CASSLVGAGQGDKQYF. Written as DNA, the CDR3 is TGTGCCAGCAGCTTGGTCGGGGCGGGACAGGGAGATAAGCAGTACTTC.